These 3 T cell receptor beta chains came from one sample sequenced in a study of early T cells in non-severe SARS-CoV-2 infection. TCRdb re-called the 5' RACE reads with MiXCR, one entry per CDR3 protein. The sample records some 60,000 distinct CDR3 sequences, about 9.8% being singletons. Sequencing was performed on whole blood. The origin of the receptors is an adult who was a healthcare worker with PCR-confirmed SARS-CoV-2 infection or an uninfected control (not recorded which).

In this sample, this clonotype turned up many times. The chain joins TRBV29-1 to TRBJ1-3; D not certain. The germline CDR1 and CDR2 sequences are SQVTM and ANQGSEA. The V and J ends lost 1 base and 2 bases respectively, with 9 bases between them. The CDR3 extends over 14 amino acids. The CDR3 loop is CSVEGSEAGNTIYF. The CDR3, as DNA: TGCAGCGTTGAAGGGTCCGAAGCTGGAAACACCATATATTTT. The full variable domain, its missing parts supplied by reference TRBV29-1 and TRBJ1-3, is SAVISQKPSRDICQRGTSLTIQCQVDSQVTMMFWYRQQPGQSLTLIATANQGSEATYESGFVIDKFPISRPNLTFSTLTVSNMSPEDSSIYLCSVEGSEAGNTIYFGEGSWLTVV.

This clonotype occurred many times. The rearrangement joins TRBV28 to TRBJ1-3; D unresolved. Germline V gives CDR1 MDHEN, CDR2 SYDVKM. The CDR3 length is 13 residues. With 3 bases removed from V and 0 bases from J, the gap between germline ends came to 3 bases. The CDR3 DNA sequence: TGTGCCAGCAGTTTGAGCTCTGGAAACACCATATATTTT. Translated, it gives CASSLSSGNTIYF.

The V call is TRBV12-3 or TRBV12-4, the J call TRBJ2-7; the match to TRBD1 covers 7 bases. The CDR3 is made up of 15 amino acids. V was clipped by 3 bases and J by 3 bases; unmatched bases: 8. CDR3: CASSFLGGSHYEQYF. CDR3 nucleotides: TGTGCCAGCAGTTTTCTAGGGGGCAGCCACTACGAGCAGTACTTC.